This TCR beta chain originates from a study of T cells in Graves' hyperthyroidism and ophthalmopathy. The CDR3 regions of TCR beta were amplified from RNA transcripts. Initially, a first-round RT-PCR of the TCR CDR3 employed the HTBI primer set. MiXCR, run by TCRdb on the multiplex PCR reads, gives a single entry per CDR3 protein. The table shows about 400,000 distinct CDR3 sequences, with 15% occurring only once. This clonotype was detected ten times or more. The sequencing input was blood. The source is a woman aged 60 to 75 with Graves' ophthalmopathy.

The CDR3 DNA sequence: TGTGCCAGCAGTGATGGGACGCAGAGCGTCTATGAGCAGTTCTTC. This translates into CASSDGTQSVYEQFF. The chain has TRBV2 and TRBJ2-1; D assignment may be TRBD1 or TRBD2 (5 bases each). The CDR3 consists of 15 residues. The V gene lost 3 bases and the J gene lost 8 bases, with 17 bases spanning the gap. Per germline, CDR1 SNHLY and CDR2 FYNNEI.